Each of the 21 T cell receptor beta chains below was sequenced from the same sample in a study of T cell repertoires in cytomegalovirus infection. Their specific antigens are unknown. TCRdb reprocessed the reads with MiXCR, giving one entry per CDR3 protein. The table includes about 51,000 distinct CDR3 sequences, around a fifth detected once. Sequencing was performed on CD8+ T cells from cultured PBMCs, taken from culture after CMV antigen stimulation. All receptors derive from a human donor in good health (CMV status not recorded). Some clones in this sample may be carry-over from other donors' samples.

In this sample, this clonotype turned up a few times. The chain links TRBV9 to TRBJ1-2, with 9 bases matching TRBD1. The J segment lost 1 base and the V segment lost 3 bases, leaving 10 bases of the junction unmatched. From germline, CDR1 is SGDLS and CDR2 YYNGEE. This CDR3 is 17 amino acids long. CDR3 nucleotide sequence: TGTGCCAGCAGCGGTCACCACGAGGGACAGGGTAACTATGGCTACACCTTC. Protein sequence: CASSGHHEGQGNYGYTF.

This clonotype showed up just a few times. The rearrangement uses TRBV7-9 and TRBJ1-1; unclear D gene. V lost 2 bases, J lost 2 bases, and 9 bases lay in between. CDR1 SEHNR and CDR2 FQNEAQ come from the germline V gene (reference sequence). This CDR3 has 14 amino acids. Here the CDR3 DNA reads TGTGCCAGCAGCTTAATTATGGGAAACACTGAAGCTTTCTTT. Translation: CASSLIMGNTEAFF.

This clonotype was seen more than once but under ten times. This sequence joins TRBV6-1 and TRBJ1-6; unclear D gene. In germline, CDR1 is MNHNS, CDR2 SASEGT. Trimming pared 2 bases from V and 7 bases from J, leaving 12 bases between. This CDR3 is built from 15 residues. DNA of the CDR3: TGTGCCAGCAGTGAACGGGTCGGAATAAATTCACCCCTCCACTTT. Its translation: CASSERVGINSPLHF.

V gene TRBV29-1 combines with J gene TRBJ2-1, with 7 positions matching TRBD2. V lost 8 bases, J lost 1 base, and 11 bases stayed unmatched. CDR1 and CDR2 (germline): SQVTM, ANQGSEA. The CDR3 has 15 residues. DNA of the CDR3: TGCAGCTTTGGCCAGCGGGAAAGGTCCTACAATGAGCAGTTCTTC. Its protein is CSFGQRERSYNEQFF.

The rearrangement joins TRBV7-9 to TRBJ2-1; TRBD2 matches at 10 bases. CDR3 length: 17 amino acids. Germline loops: CDR1 SEHNR, CDR2 FQNEAQ (reference sequence). After removal of 4 bases from V and 4 bases from J, the junction contained 10 bases not matched to a gene. The chain's CDR3 is CASSSRQLAGRYNEQFF. DNA of the CDR3: TGTGCCAGCAGCTCCCGCCAACTAGCGGGGCGATACAATGAGCAGTTCTTC.

In its sample, this clonotype was seen a few times. Compared with germline, one end of the junction differs, possibly owing to a read error. V usage is TRBV7-8 and J usage is TRBJ2-1; TRBD1 is a possible D gene (6 bases). Germline V gene data show CDR1 as SGHVS and CDR2 as FQNEAQ. The CDR3 length is 15 residues. CDR3 DNA: TGTGCTAGCAGCTTCCGGGACAACCAATACAATGAGCAGTTCTTC. It encodes CASSFRDNQYNEQFF.

The V call is TRBV12-5, the J call TRBJ1-2, with unresolved D. The V end was cut by 4 bases, the J end by 13 bases, with 31 bases between. Germline CDR1 LGHNT, CDR2 FRNRAP. This CDR3 is 17 amino acids long. This CDR3 is CASGSRSSERPSGSCTF. For the CDR3, the DNA is TGTGCTAGTGGTTCCCGATCTTCCGAGAGACCTTCCGGTTCTTGCACCTTC. The full variable domain, completed using reference TRBV12-5 and TRBJ1-2, is DARVTQTPRHKVTEMGQEVTMRCQPILGHNTVFWYRQTMMQGLELLAYFRNRAPLDDSGMPKDRFSAEMPDATLATLKIQPSEPRDSAVYFCASGSRSSERPSGSCTFGSGTRLTVV.

The chain combines TRBV20-1 with TRBJ2-5, with D perhaps TRBD2 (5 bases). The CDR3 sequence is 13 residues long. Germline V gene lookup returns CDR1 DFQATT and CDR2 SNEGSKA (reference sequence). The CDR3 DNA follows: TGCGAGGGATACCCGAGAGTTGTAGAGACCCAGTACTTC. Translating gives CEGYPRVVETQYF.

The chain is built from TRBV2 and TRBJ2-1; 10 positions match TRBD2. There are 16 residues in the CDR3. The germline gives CDR1 SNHLY, CDR2 FYNNEI. The J segment lost 6 bases and the V segment lost 4 bases, leaving 9 bases of the junction unmatched. Written as DNA, the CDR3 is TGTGCCAGCAGTGCTACCACTAGCGGGACCGCCAATGAGCAGTTCTTC. Its protein product is CASSATTSGTANEQFF.

The chain carries TRBV5-1 and TRBJ2-2; perhaps TRBD1 as D (5 bases). V was pared by 0 bases and J by 7 bases, with 13 bases between. CDR1 and CDR2 (germline): SGHRS, YFSETQ. The CDR3 loop spans 15 amino acids. Here the CDR3 reads CASSLGQGTGGELFF. The CDR3 region has the DNA TGCGCCAGCAGCTTGGGCCAGGGAACTGGCGGGGAGCTGTTTTTT.

The rearrangement joins TRBV7-2 to TRBJ2-1; 13 bases line up with TRBD2. Germline V gene data show CDR1 as SGHTA and CDR2 as FQGNSA. This CDR3 is built from 15 residues. V trimming: 5 bases; J trimming: 9 bases; junction bases outside the gene matches: 7. As DNA, the CDR3 is TGTGCCAGCAGCCTTACTAGCGGGGGGGCCAGTGAGCAGTTCTTC. This translates into CASSLTSGGASEQFF.

This clonotype showed up just a few times. CDR3 residues: CASSRPRREGTEAFF. The CDR3 DNA reads as TGCGCCAGCAGCCGACCTAGACGGGAAGGCACTGAAGCTTTCTTT. The rearrangement joins TRBV10-2 to TRBJ1-1; D gene uncertain. This CDR3 spans 15 amino acids. CDR1 and CDR2 (germline): WSHSY, SAAADI. With 6 bases removed from V and 4 bases from J, the gap between germline ends came to 18 bases.

DNA for the CDR3: TGTGCCAGCAGCTTAGAGGAACAGCAGGCGACCCGTGCCCAGTACTTC. This codes for CASSLEEQQATRAQYF. The chain combines TRBV7-6 with TRBJ2-5; D remains ambiguous. The germline V gene encodes CDR1 SGHVS and CDR2 FNYEAQ. Deletions cut 1 base from V and 9 bases from J, with 21 bases between. The CDR3 is made up of 16 amino acids. Complete variable domain (other parts from reference TRBV7-6 and TRBJ2-5): GAGVSQSPRYKVTKRGQDVALRCDPISGHVSLYWYRQALGQGPEFLTYFNYEAQQDKSGLPNDRFSAERPEGSISTLTIQRTEQRDSAMYRCASSLEEQQATRAQYFGPGTRLLVL.

The V and J genes are TRBV7-8 and TRBJ2-3, with D unclear. Per the germline V gene, CDR1 is SGHVS and CDR2 is FQNEAQ. This CDR3 is built from 15 residues. V was shortened by 1 base and J by 1 base, with 9 bases between the two germline ends. The CDR3 spells CASSLVRRRTDTQYF. CDR3 coding DNA: TGTGCCAGCAGCTTAGTAAGGCGCCGCACAGATACGCAGTATTTT. The full variable domain, rest sourced from reference TRBV7-8 and TRBJ2-3, is GAGVSQSPRYKVAKRGQDVALRCDPISGHVSLFWYQQALGQGPEFLTYFQNEAQLDKSGLPSDRFFAERPEGSVSTLKIQRTQQEDSAVYLCASSLVRRRTDTQYFGPGTRLTVL.

This clonotype was seen only a few times. The V call is TRBV7-3, the J call TRBJ1-1; TRBD1 matches at 8 bases. Germline loops: CDR1 SGHTA, CDR2 FQGTGA. V gave up 5 bases and J gave up 5 bases; unmatched junction bases: 7. The length of the CDR3 is 14 residues. The CDR3 loop is CASSDQGAGTEAFF. The CDR3 coding sequence is TGTGCCAGCAGCGACCAGGGGGCGGGTACTGAAGCTTTCTTT.

V is TRBV20-1 and J is TRBJ2-1; 7 bases match TRBD2. CDR1 and CDR2 (germline): DFQATT, SNEGSKA (reference sequence). V gave up 0 bases and J gave up 6 bases; unmatched junction bases: 8. CDR3 length: 15 residues. The CDR3 bases are TGCAGTGCTAGAGATTCGCGGGAGACTTCCAATGAGCAGTTCTTC. Its translation is CSARDSRETSNEQFF.

The chain joins TRBV7-9 to TRBJ1-5, with a tentative D call TRBD1 (5 bases). CDR1 and CDR2 from the germline V gene are SEHNR and FQNEAQ (reference sequence). V lost 4 bases and J 10 bases, leaving 14 bases between the germline ends. The CDR3 is made up of 13 amino acids. The CDR3 nucleotides are TGTGCCAGCAGCTCACAGGCACGGCAACCCCAGCATTTT. Protein sequence: CASSSQARQPQHF.

This clonotype was seen repeatedly, ten times or more. This sequence joins TRBV7-9 and TRBJ1-3; D gene unclear. The CDR3 runs to 16 residues. V was shortened by 5 bases and J by 0 bases, with 14 bases between the two germline ends. Germline assignment: CDR1 SEHNR and CDR2 FQNEAQ (reference sequence). The CDR3 DNA is TGTGCCAGCAGCCCTGGTGGACTGCGCTCTGGAAACACCATATATTTT. Residues: CASSPGGLRSGNTIYF.

This chain joins TRBV7-2 and TRBJ2-3; D gene uncertain. V dropped 0 bases and J dropped 11 bases, with 0 bases sitting between them. Per the germline V gene, CDR1 is SGHTA and CDR2 is FQGNSA. This CDR3 is built from 9 residues. The chain's CDR3 is CASSLAQYF. The CDR3 coding sequence is TGTGCCAGCAGCTTAGCGCAGTATTTT.

V is TRBV9 and J is TRBJ2-7; D may correspond to TRBD1 or TRBD2 (5 bases each). Germline values: CDR1 SGDLS, CDR2 YYNGEE. This CDR3 spans 15 amino acids. The germline V and J ends were trimmed by 3 bases and 4 bases, with 17 bases remaining between them. In DNA form, the CDR3 reads TGTGCCAGCAGCGCACCGGGACGTCCATATTACGAGCAGTACTTC. Translation: CASSAPGRPYYEQYF.

A few counts support this clonotype. The chain has TRBV7-2 and TRBJ2-7, with TRBD2 identical over 14 bases. Germline V lookup: CDR1 SGHTA, CDR2 FQGNSA. V gave up 4 bases and J gave up 2 bases; unmatched junction bases: 7. The CDR3 totals 17 residues. This CDR3 is CASSSGTSGRFTYEQYF. As DNA, the CDR3 is TGTGCCAGCAGCTCCGGGACTAGCGGGAGATTCACCTACGAGCAGTACTTC.